These 9 T cell receptor beta chains originate from one sample sequenced in a study of T-cell memory formation after mild COVID-19. MiXCR, applied by TCRdb to the 5' RACE reads, yields one record per CDR3 protein. The profile shows 360,000 or so distinct CDR3 sequences, 25% to 30% of them singletons. The specimen was PBMCs or a T cell subset sorted from them (not recorded which). The receptors originated from an adult woman who had mild COVID-19 (a few samples of this study predate the infection). Cell type and time point are not known.

In its sample, this clonotype was seen a few times. V gene TRBV29-1 combines with J gene TRBJ1-2, with a tentative D call TRBD1 (6 bases). Looked up from germline, CDR1 is SQVTM and CDR2 is ANQGSEA. V was clipped by 7 bases and J by 1 base, with 13 bases between them. The length of the CDR3 is 13 residues. CDR3 amino acids: CSALTGLNYGYTF. The CDR3 bases are TGCAGCGCCCTGACAGGACTTAACTATGGCTACACCTTC. Looking up the rest from reference TRBV29-1 and TRBJ1-2 gives the full variable domain: SAVISQKPSRDICQRGTSLTIQCQVDSQVTMMFWYRQQPGQSLTLIATANQGSEATYESGFVIDKFPISRPNLTFSTLTVSNMSPEDSSIYLCSALTGLNYGYTFGSGTRLTVV.

This clonotype was detected only a few times. The chain has TRBV7-3 and TRBJ2-3; 16 positions agree with TRBD2. The length of the CDR3 is 15 residues. J lost 6 bases, V lost 5 bases, and 2 bases had no gene match. CDR1 and CDR2 (germline): SGHTA, FQGTGA. CDR3 nucleotides: TGTGCCAGCAGCCTGGGACTAGCGGGAGGGGATACGCAGTATTTT. Amino acids: CASSLGLAGGDTQYF.

The V and J genes are TRBV19 and TRBJ1-2; D possibly corresponds to TRBD1 (5 bases). Trimming removed 1 base at V and 8 bases at J, with 8 bases between. This CDR3 has 12 residues. Germline assignment: CDR1 LNHDA and CDR2 SQIVND (reference sequence). CDR3 coding DNA: TGTGCCAGTAGTATAGGGGGCCTAGGCTACACCTTC. Translated, it gives CASSIGGLGYTF. The whole variable domain, filled in from reference TRBV19 and TRBJ1-2, reads DGGITQSPKYLFRKEGQNVTLSCEQNLNHDAMYWYRQDPGQGLRLIYYSQIVNDFQKGDIAEGYSVSREKKESFPLTVTSAQKNPTAFYLCASSIGGLGYTFGSGTRLTVV.

There are a few counts of this clonotype. The chain couples TRBV5-1 to TRBJ2-5; TRBD2 might be the D (5 bases). CDR1 and CDR2 (germline): SGHRS, YFSETQ. Trimming took 2 bases from V and 0 from J, leaving 29 bases between them. The CDR3 has 21 amino acids. The CDR3 loop reads CASSFKSTRTFSGGYQETQYF. In DNA form, the CDR3 reads TGCGCCAGCAGCTTCAAGTCAACCCGTACGTTCAGCGGTGGGTACCAAGAGACCCAGTACTTC.

This clonotype was observed a few times. This sequence joins TRBV6-5 and TRBJ2-7; TRBD2 matches at 8 bases. Trimming cost V 2 bases and J 0 bases; bases outside gene matches: 12. CDR3 length: 18 amino acids. Germline V CDR1 and CDR2: MNHEY, SVGAGI. CDR3 protein: CASSYSRVASGHSYEQYF. Written as DNA, the CDR3 is TGTGCCAGCAGTTACAGCAGGGTAGCTAGCGGGCACTCCTACGAGCAGTACTTC.

This sequence joins TRBV7-9 and TRBJ2-2, with a possible D match to TRBD2 (5 bases). The CDR3 runs 15 residues. Per germline, CDR1 SEHNR and CDR2 FQNEAQ (reference sequence). Trimming cost V 4 bases and J 0 bases, with 9 bases left between them. CDR3 residues: CASSSTGTNTGELFF. In DNA, the CDR3 is TGTGCCAGCAGCTCGACCGGGACGAACACCGGGGAGCTGTTTTTT.

V gene TRBV27 combines with J gene TRBJ2-6; 7 bases line up with TRBD1. V lost 8 bases, J lost 0 bases, and 13 bases stayed unmatched. CDR3 length: 18 amino acids. CDR1 is MNHEY, CDR2 SMNVEV, per germline (reference sequence). The CDR3 DNA is TGTGCCAGCTCCCTTCGAGGGGGCCCACTCTCTGGGGCCAACGTCCTGACTTTC. Protein sequence: CASSLRGGPLSGANVLTF. The whole variable domain, filled in from reference TRBV27 and TRBJ2-6, reads EAQVTQNPRYLITVTGKKLTVTCSQNMNHEYMSWYRQDPGLGLRQIYYSMNVEVTDKGDVPEGYKVSRKEKRNFPLILESPSPNQTSLYFCASSLRGGPLSGANVLTFGAGSRLTVL.

The CDR3 nucleotides read TGCAGTGCTAGAGATCTGTGGGAGCCTTACAATGAGCAGTTCTTC. Its protein is CSARDLWEPYNEQFF. The chain joins TRBV20-1 to TRBJ2-1; D is possibly TRBD2 (5 bases). The CDR3 runs 15 residues. Germline values: CDR1 DFQATT, CDR2 SNEGSKA (reference sequence). Trimming pared 0 bases from V and 4 bases from J, leaving 13 bases between.

The chain uses TRBV4-1 and TRBJ2-7, with 7 bases identical to TRBD2. The CDR3 length is 13 residues. From germline, CDR1 is MGHRA and CDR2 YSYEKL. After removal of 1 base from V and 3 bases from J, the junction contained 0 bases not matched to a gene. The CDR3 spells CASSQASGYEQYF. CDR3 coding DNA: TGCGCCAGCAGCCAAGCTAGCGGCTACGAGCAGTACTTC.